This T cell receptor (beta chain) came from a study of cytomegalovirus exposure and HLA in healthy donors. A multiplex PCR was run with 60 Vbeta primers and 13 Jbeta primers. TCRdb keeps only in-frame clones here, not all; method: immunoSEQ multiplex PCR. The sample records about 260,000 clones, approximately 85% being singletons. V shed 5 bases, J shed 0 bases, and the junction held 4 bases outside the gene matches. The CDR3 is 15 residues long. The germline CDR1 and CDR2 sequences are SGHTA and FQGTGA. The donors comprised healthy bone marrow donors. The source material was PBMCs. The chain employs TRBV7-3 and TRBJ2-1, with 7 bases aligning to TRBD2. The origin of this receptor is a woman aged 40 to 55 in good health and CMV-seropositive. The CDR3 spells CASSRGDSSYNEQFF. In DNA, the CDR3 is TGTGCCAGCAGCCGGGGGGATAGCTCCTACAATGAGCAGTTCTTC.